Described below is a single TCR beta chain sequence and its context. The clone's antigen remains unknown. Within one base of it there is no much larger clone, and no base qualities were kept. The data belong to a study of T cells in tuberculosis (dated by TCRdb to 2017 to 2018). With respect to the entire study: To characterize T cells specific for the mycobacterial lipid antigen glucose monomycolate (GMM), the study used CD1B tetramers together with high-throughput TCR immunosequencing. PBMC from active tuberculosis patients were archived either before standard anti-tuberculosis treatment began or within 7 days of the start of that treatment. In a South African clinical cohort, IGRA-negative adolescents, IGRA-positive adolescents with latent tuberculosis and adults with active tuberculosis were compared, with 9 to 10 people in each group.

Via the germline V gene, CDR1 is SGDLS and CDR2 YYNGEE. V is cut by 3 bases and J by 3 bases, and the space between the germline ends is 15 bases. The CDR3 sequence holds 15 residues, the cysteine and phenylalanine included. CDR3 DNA is the only sequence kept; it has 45 bases, read in frame from the first base. Findings and caveats that apply to the study as a whole: Using GEM motif frequencies, a classifier achieved 60% to 70% accuracy, whereas a classifier built on the diverse GMM-specific repertoire got to 87% accuracy (AUROC about 0.9). Compared with IGRA-negative controls, TCR-alpha repertoires from active tuberculosis had smaller mean NN-distances to GMM-specific TCRs, which suggests that these TCRs underwent clonal expansion. The smaller NN-distances in active tuberculosis patients were driven in part by shorter CDR3-alpha lengths, while the difference seen for TCR-beta was not statistically significant. Clinical samples were chosen by availability of cryopreserved specimens, and active tuberculosis cases were adults while controls were adolescents.

The time point label on this specimen signifies: new active TB diagnosis, blood taken before or within 7 days of starting treatment. The active tuberculosis patients were newly diagnosed, HIV-seronegative South African adults aged 18 years or older. Active tuberculosis was confirmed by positive sputum smear microscopy and/or positive M. tuberculosis culture. Immunosequencing was performed on unsorted cryopreserved PBMC, with some 91,000 T cells per clinical donor covered on average. TCR libraries were generated with the immunoSEQ multiplex PCR assay, using TCR-beta and/or TCR-alpha/delta assays for each sample. Amplified TCR libraries were sequenced on the Illumina high-throughput platform. The paper's processing steps were these. Clustering and dimensionality reduction relied on pairwise TCRdist distances among GMM-specific receptors from T cells that were either sorted ex vivo or expanded in vitro. The score assigned to each clinical repertoire was mean NN-distance, meaning the average TCRdist to the nearest 10% of tetramer-positive reference sequences. GEM TCR motif frequency was calculated as the fraction of unique TCRs that matched known GEM sequences by V/J usage and CDR3 length. Linear discriminant analysis with leave-one-out cross-validation, implemented in scikit-learn, was used to classify active tuberculosis. In TCRdb, the immuneACCESS table is reduced to in-frame sequences with V and J assigned. These tables do not hold every clone; where another copy was compared, an unresolved V gene accounts for under half, and the others remain unexplained. The DNA gave D and trimming, while V, J and clone size come from that table. The table for this sample lists fewer than 55,000 clones; 90% to 95% of them were counted only once. The ten largest clonotypes hold about 1.3% of the sample.

The chain links TRBV9 with TRBJ2-5, with TRBD2 perhaps the D gene, on 6 matching bases. The sequences come from PBMCs, collected at tuberculosis diagnosis. The origin of this receptor is an adult with tuberculosis. The DNA sequence is given as TGTGCCAGCAGCGCGGGGCGGGGCTGGGAAGAGACCCAGTACTTC. This sequence encodes CASSAGRGWEETQYF.